The 22 T cell receptor beta chains below come from one sample, sequenced in a study of vaccination effects on CD4 cells after COVID-19. Clones were sequenced by immunoSEQ multiplex PCR, and TCRdb holds only the in-frame ones, with some missing. The top ten clones hold about 16% of a sample with approximately 28,000 clones, around three quarters of them seen once. Their cognate antigens are unknown. The ViraFEST assay expanded antigen-specific CD4+ T cells with viral peptide pools before sequencing. After about 10 days in culture, the CD4+ T cells were isolated. Infection dated between March and December 2020, before the Alpha, Beta and Delta variants reached the United States. The source was CD4+ T cells from PBMCs cultured with HCoV-NL63 spike peptides, collected before COVID-19 vaccination. The receptors come from a human donor who had a prior SARS-CoV-2 infection.

The rearrangement joins TRBV5-4 to TRBJ2-7, with TRBD1 matching over 10 bases. V was clipped by 2 bases and J by 4 bases; unmatched bases: 3. Germline V gives CDR1 SGHNT, CDR2 YYREEE (reference sequence). CDR3 length equals 14 residues. CDR3 in DNA: TGTGCCAGCAGCTTAGACAGGGGGCTGTACGAGCAGTACTTC. This codes for CASSLDRGLYEQYF.

This clone was observed once. CDR3 nucleotides: TGTGCCAGCAGCCACCAGGTTTCCCCCGGGGAGCTGTTTTTT. Its protein product is CASSHQVSPGELFF. V is TRBV3-1 (or the pseudogene TRBV3-2) and J is TRBJ2-2; D not certain. Germline V lookup: CDR1 LGHDT, CDR2 YNNKEL (reference sequence). This CDR3 is 14 amino acids long. V lost 3 bases and J lost 6, with 11 bases in between.

This sequence joins TRBV7-2 and TRBJ2-1; D tentatively reads TRBD1 or TRBD2 (5 bases each). CDR3 length: 16 residues. V shed 1 base and J shed 6 bases, with 16 bases lying between them. Germline CDR1 is SGHTA and CDR2 is FQGNSA. The chain's CDR3 is CASSLVTGTRVNEQFF. As DNA, the CDR3 is TGTGCCAGCAGCTTAGTCACTGGGACGAGAGTCAATGAGCAGTTCTTC.

This chain's CDR3 is CAISEWGTKSSYEQYF. CDR3 nucleotides: TGTGCCATCAGTGAGTGGGGGACGAAGAGCTCCTACGAGCAGTACTTC. V gene TRBV10-3 combines with J gene TRBJ2-7; D tentatively fits TRBD1 or TRBD2 (5 bases each). Between the trimmed V and J ends, which lost 1 base and 0 bases, there was a span of 13 bases. CDR3 length equals 16 residues. The V gene's germline CDR1 is ENHRY and CDR2 SYGVKD.

The gene calls are TRBV9 and TRBJ2-1; 9 bases line up with TRBD1. Germline lookup yields CDR1 SGDLS and CDR2 YYNGEE. The CDR3 spans 16 residues. After removal of 5 bases from V and 3 bases from J, the junction contained 9 bases not matched to a gene. In nucleotides, the CDR3 is TGTGCCAGCAGTGAGAATCCGGGACAGGGCTACAATGAGCAGTTCTTC. It specifies CASSENPGQGYNEQFF.

The chain uses TRBV25-1 and TRBJ1-1, with TRBD1 identical over 9 bases. The CDR3 covers 17 residues. Germline CDR1 is MGHDK and CDR2 is SYGVNS. The junction had 10 bases not matched to a gene; V was cut back by 1 base and J by 4 bases. The CDR3 sequence: CASSESGGDRAATEAFF. Written as DNA, the CDR3 is TGTGCCAGCAGTGAATCGGGAGGGGACAGGGCGGCCACTGAAGCTTTCTTT.

This chain connects TRBV7-4 to TRBJ1-2; 8 bases fit TRBD1. Germline V CDR1 and CDR2: SGHVT, SQSDAQ. The CDR3 is 17 residues long. With 6 bases clipped from V and 1 base from J, the junction kept 13 bases outside the gene matches. CDR3 sequence: CASRTRTGQVINYGYTF. For the CDR3, the DNA is TGTGCCAGCAGAACACGCACGGGACAGGTAATTAACTATGGCTACACCTTC.

This clone has more than one count but fewer than ten. This chain connects TRBV4-1 to TRBJ2-1; TRBD2 aligns across 8 bases. The J segment lost 11 bases and the V segment lost 0 bases, leaving 9 bases of the junction unmatched. From germline, CDR1 is MGHRA and CDR2 YSYEKL. CDR3 length: 15 amino acids. The CDR3 here is CASSQEGASGSQQFF. CDR3 DNA: TGCGCCAGCAGCCAAGAAGGGGCGAGCGGGAGCCAGCAGTTCTTC.

This clone was seen just once. The V call is TRBV18, the J call TRBJ2-7; 9 bases line up with TRBD1. Germline assignment: CDR1 KGHSH and CDR2 LQKENI. V lost 5 bases, J lost 6 bases, and 14 bases stayed unmatched. This CDR3 is built from 16 residues. Written as DNA, the CDR3 is TGTGCCAGCTCAGTCACAGGGGGCGAAATCCTTGGCGAGCAGTACTTC. Its protein is CASSVTGGEILGEQYF.

The chain carries TRBV6-5 and TRBJ1-4, with 8 bases identical to TRBD1. The CDR3 consists of 14 residues. J was trimmed by 8 bases and V by 6 bases; bases with no gene match: 8. The germline V gene has CDR1 MNHEY and CDR2 SVGAGI. CDR3 region: CASRAWTGYEKLFF. The CDR3 DNA is TGTGCCAGCAGAGCTTGGACAGGGTACGAAAAACTGTTTTTT.

This chain connects TRBV7-9 to TRBJ2-5; TRBD1 matches 7 bases. Trimming took 1 base from V and 5 from J; bases not matched to a gene: 7. The length of the CDR3 is 15 residues. Germline V gene lookup returns CDR1 SEHNR and CDR2 FQNEAQ (reference sequence). The CDR3 nucleotides read TGTGCCAGCAGCTTAGTGGCAGGGGGTATGGAGACCCAGTACTTC. This gives the protein CASSLVAGGMETQYF.

The genes are TRBV7-3 and TRBJ2-1; 7 nucleotides align to TRBD2. The CDR3 has 14 amino acids. The V and J ends lost 3 bases and 10 bases, in that order; junction bases with no gene match: 9. CDR1 and CDR2 from the germline V gene are SGHTA and FQGTGA. For the CDR3, the DNA is TGTGCCAGCAGCTTGGGACTAAGATCCAGAGAGCAGTTCTTC. Amino acid sequence: CASSLGLRSREQFF. Looking up the rest from reference TRBV7-3 and TRBJ2-1 gives the full variable domain: GAGVSQTPSNKVTEKGKYVELRCDPISGHTALYWYRQSLGQGPEFLIYFQGTGAADDSGLPNDRFFAVRPEGSVSTLKIQRTERGDSAVYLCASSLGLRSREQFFGPGTRLTVL.

V usage is TRBV6-2 or TRBV6-3 and J usage is TRBJ2-3; 9 nucleotides match TRBD2. The CDR3 length is 15 residues. Looked up from germline, CDR1 is MNHEY and CDR2 is SVGEGT. The trim removed 6 bases at V and 2 bases at J, leaving 6 bases unmatched. The chain's CDR3 is CASSMLAGNTDTQYF. The CDR3, as DNA: TGTGCCAGCAGCATGCTAGCGGGAAACACAGATACGCAGTATTTT.

The chain has TRBV5-1 and TRBJ1-2; the match to TRBD1 covers 7 bases. V lost 4 bases, J lost 3 bases, and 9 bases stayed unmatched. Germline V lookup: CDR1 SGHRS, CDR2 YFSETQ. The CDR3 runs to 15 residues. The CDR3 reads CASSLTGLVDYGYTF. CDR3 nucleotide sequence: TGCGCCAGCAGCCTGACAGGGCTTGTCGACTATGGCTACACCTTC.

The genes are TRBV5-6 and TRBJ1-6; no firm D call. Trimming took off 0 bases at V and 8 bases at J, with 9 bases between the two ends. The CDR3 totals 14 residues. Germline-derived CDR1 and CDR2 are SGHDT and YYEEEE. Here the CDR3 reads CASSLEGPYSPLHF. DNA of the CDR3: TGTGCCAGCAGCTTGGAGGGTCCTTATTCACCCCTCCACTTT.

This rearrangement joins TRBV15 to TRBJ2-7, with a possible D match to TRBD2 (6 bases). Germline V gene sequence: CDR1 LNHNV, CDR2 YYDKDF (reference sequence). The CDR3 sequence is 18 residues long. V was shortened by 0 bases and J by 3 bases, with 21 bases between the two germline ends. The CDR3 is CATSRDPTSRWVVYEQYF. CDR3 bases: TGTGCCACCAGCAGAGATCCGACTAGTCGCTGGGTAGTCTACGAGCAGTACTTC.

The V call is TRBV30, the J call TRBJ2-4, with 12 bases matching TRBD2. This CDR3 has 16 residues. With V trimmed by 0 bases and J by 8 bases, 8 bases remained unmatched. Germline assignment: CDR1 GTSNPN and CDR2 SVGIG (reference sequence). Written as DNA, the CDR3 is TGTGCCTGGAGTGTAATGACTAGCGGGGGATACGACATTCAGTACTTC. Amino acid sequence: CAWSVMTSGGYDIQYF.

The rearrangement links TRBV27 to TRBJ2-3; D may correspond to TRBD1 or TRBD2 (6 bases each). V was clipped by 7 bases and J by 0 bases, with 14 bases between them. Looked up from germline, CDR1 is MNHEY and CDR2 is SMNVEV (reference sequence). The CDR3 is 15 amino acids. CDR3 residues: CASTKGGISTDTQYF. CDR3 sequence (DNA): TGTGCCAGCACCAAAGGGGGGATTAGCACAGATACGCAGTATTTT.

This clone was recorded a few times. The chain couples TRBV7-9 to TRBJ2-3; the D is unclear. Germline V gives CDR1 SEHNR, CDR2 FQNEAQ (reference sequence). Trimming took 6 bases from V and 4 from J, leaving 17 bases between them. The CDR3 consists of 15 residues. This chain's CDR3 is CASRDRRQTSDTQYF. The CDR3 DNA reads TGTGCCAGCAGGGACCGCCGCCAAACTTCAGATACGCAGTATTTT.

The genes are TRBV7-8 and TRBJ2-1; tentative D call: TRBD2 (5 bases). Germline assignment: CDR1 SGHVS and CDR2 FQNEAQ. CDR3 size: 16 residues. The V end was cut by 5 bases, the J end by 2 bases, with 16 bases between. CDR3 loop: CASSPQHGEAYNEQFF. CDR3 bases: TGTGCCAGCAGCCCGCAACACGGGGAAGCCTACAATGAGCAGTTCTTC.

The table lists this clone with a count of one. This chain links TRBV9 with TRBJ2-5, with 9 bases fitting TRBD1. The CDR3 loop spans 14 amino acids. Germline V gives CDR1 SGDLS, CDR2 YYNGEE. The ends lost 3 bases at V and 8 bases at J; junction bases unmatched: 8. The CDR3 DNA reads as TGTGCCAGCAGCGCAGGGACAGGGCAAGGCACCCAGTACTTC. The encoded protein is CASSAGTGQGTQYF.

V gene TRBV11-3 combines with J gene TRBJ2-1; a possible D gene is TRBD2 (7 bases). Trimming took 5 bases from V and 6 from J, leaving 14 bases between them. CDR3 length equals 14 residues. The germline CDR1 and CDR2 sequences are SGHNT and YENEEA. The CDR3 here is CASSAGGLGNEQFF. CDR3 coding DNA: TGTGCCAGCAGCGCCGGGGGGCTGGGCAATGAGCAGTTCTTC.